The sequence of this T cell receptor (beta chain) was determined in a study of CD8 T cells in ankylosing spondylitis. Whole-study results and caveats: Disease-linked clones displayed a CD8+ phenotype and appeared relatively rarely in peripheral blood.

V was shortened by 0 bases and J by 6 bases, with 20 bases between the two germline ends. Looked up from germline, CDR1 is MGHRA and CDR2 is YSYEKL. The CDR3 spans 18 residues. There are many counts of this clonotype. The antigen is not known. TCRdb independently ran MiXCR on the 5' RACE reads; one entry per CDR3 protein. The sample contains 80,000 to 100,000 distinct CDR3 sequences, about 8.3% of which appear only once. The sequencing sample was made of blood, either unsorted or a sorted T cell fraction (not recorded which). The source of this sequence is a male donor with ankylosing spondylitis or in good health (not recorded which). V and J are TRBV4-1 and TRBJ2-2; the D is unclear. In DNA, the CDR3 is TGCGCCAGCAGCCAAGAGGGCGCGGTCTTCACCGCCCCCGGGGAGCTGTTTTTT. Protein sequence: CASSQEGAVFTAPGELFF.